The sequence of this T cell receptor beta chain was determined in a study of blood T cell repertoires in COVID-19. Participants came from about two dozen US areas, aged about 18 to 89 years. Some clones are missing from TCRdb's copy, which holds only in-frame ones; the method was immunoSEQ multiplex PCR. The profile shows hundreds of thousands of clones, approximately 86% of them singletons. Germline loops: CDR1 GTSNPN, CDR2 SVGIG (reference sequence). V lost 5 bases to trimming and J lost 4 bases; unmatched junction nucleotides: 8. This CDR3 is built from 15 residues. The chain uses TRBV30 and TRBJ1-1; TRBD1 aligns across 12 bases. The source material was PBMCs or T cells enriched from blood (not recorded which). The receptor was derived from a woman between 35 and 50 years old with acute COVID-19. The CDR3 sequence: CAWLRDRGRGTEAFF. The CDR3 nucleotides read TGTGCCTGGCTCCGGGACAGGGGGCGCGGCACTGAAGCTTTCTTT.